Here is one T cell receptor (beta chain) with its context. Its antigen is unidentified. This CDR3 comprises 14 residues. Per the germline V gene, CDR1 is SGHRS and CDR2 is YFSETQ. V lost 4 bases and J lost 7, with 15 bases in between. This sample stems from a study of T cell responses to AZD1222 COVID-19 vaccine. Notes on the study in general: Vaccination with two AZD1222 doses was followed by a rise in Spike-specific TCR breadth and depth. Among the donors, most were white British and more were female, and clonal diversity was possibly underestimated. Close to half of all spike-specific TCRs reportedly target regions of the variants that are unmutated.

Here immunoSEQ multiplex PCR was the method, and the copy in TCRdb shows in-frame clones only, minus some. The sample has just under 150,000 clones; roughly 88% are singletons. V gene TRBV5-1 combines with J gene TRBJ1-5, with D perhaps matching TRBD1 (5 bases). The TCR was taken from an adult who received the MenACWY meningococcal vaccine as a control. The starting material was peripheral blood, obtained 28 days after the second dose of the MenACWY control vaccine. The CDR3 loop is CASSPMGVEQPQHF. For the CDR3, the DNA is TGCGCCAGCAGCCCTATGGGGGTAGAACAGCCCCAGCATTTT.